Below, one TCR beta chain is given with its context. Its target is unknown. V was cut by 3 bases and J by 1 base, with 7 bases left in between. Germline CDR1 reads LNHDA; CDR2 reads SQIVND (reference sequence). This CDR3 has 15 residues. The source of the sample is a study of OX40 agonist ivuxolimab in advanced cancers. The protocol was immunoSEQ multiplex PCR, while the TCRdb copy is restricted to in-frame clones and leaves out a portion. In the table there are about 68,000 clones, roughly 82% of which are singletons. Regarding the study as a whole: Some of the nonresponding patients also showed low levels of normalized T-cell clonal expansion. Expanded clones were, on average, more numerous among CD8+ T cells than CD4+.

The chain links TRBV19 to TRBJ2-6; D might be TRBD2 (5 bases). The TCR originated in an adult with an advanced solid tumor such as melanoma, head and neck, liver or kidney cancer. Material: CD4+ or CD8+ T cells sorted from blood, obtained in a trial of the OX40 agonist ivuxolimab. Here the CDR3 reads CASSIAGSGANVLTF. The DNA for the CDR3 is TGTGCCAGTAGTATTGCGGGTTCTGGGGCCAACGTCCTGACTTTC.